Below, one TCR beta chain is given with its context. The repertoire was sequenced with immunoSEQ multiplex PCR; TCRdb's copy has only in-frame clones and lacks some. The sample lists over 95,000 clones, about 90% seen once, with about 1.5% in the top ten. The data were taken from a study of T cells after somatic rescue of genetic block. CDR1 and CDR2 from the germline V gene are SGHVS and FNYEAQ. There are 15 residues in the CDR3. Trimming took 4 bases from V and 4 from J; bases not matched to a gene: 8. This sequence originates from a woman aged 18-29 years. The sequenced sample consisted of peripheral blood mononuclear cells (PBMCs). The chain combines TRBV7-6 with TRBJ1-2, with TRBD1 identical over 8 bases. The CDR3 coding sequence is TGTGCCAGCAGCTCAGGACAGGGCGTCGGCTATGGCTACACCTTC. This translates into CASSSGQGVGYGYTF.